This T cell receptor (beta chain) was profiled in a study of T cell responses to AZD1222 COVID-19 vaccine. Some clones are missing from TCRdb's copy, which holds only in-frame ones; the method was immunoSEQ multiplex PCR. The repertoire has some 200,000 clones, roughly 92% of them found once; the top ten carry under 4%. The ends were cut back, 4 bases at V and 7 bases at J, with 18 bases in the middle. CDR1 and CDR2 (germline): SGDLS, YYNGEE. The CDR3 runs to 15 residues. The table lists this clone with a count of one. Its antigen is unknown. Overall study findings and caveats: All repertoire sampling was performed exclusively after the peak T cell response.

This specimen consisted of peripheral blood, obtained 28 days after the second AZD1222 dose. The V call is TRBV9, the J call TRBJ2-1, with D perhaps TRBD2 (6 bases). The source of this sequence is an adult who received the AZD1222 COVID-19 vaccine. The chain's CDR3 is CASSKTEGRSNEQFF. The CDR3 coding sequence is TGTGCCAGCAGCAAGACGGAGGGGCGATCGAATGAGCAGTTCTTC.